The 27 T cell receptor beta chains below were found in one sample sequenced in a study of cytomegalovirus exposure and HLA in healthy donors. Researchers ran the PCR with 60 Vbeta and 13 Jbeta primers. Method: immunoSEQ multiplex PCR; TCRdb's copy keeps in-frame clones and lacks some. This table has some 170,000 clones, about four fifths appearing once. What was sequenced was PBMCs. The receptors here all came from a girl aged 10-17 years in good health and CMV-seropositive.

The rearrangement uses TRBV19 and TRBJ2-7; 8 nucleotides match TRBD2. J was trimmed by 3 bases and V by 7 bases; bases with no gene match: 8. The CDR3 runs to 14 residues. Germline values: CDR1 LNHDA, CDR2 SQIVND (reference sequence). CDR3 DNA: TGTGCCAGTACCCCCGGGGGGGCCATCTACGAGCAGTACTTC. The encoded protein is CASTPGGAIYEQYF.

J is TRBJ2-3 and V is TRBV2; TRBD1 agrees at 7 bases. The CDR3 extends over 14 amino acids. CDR1 SNHLY and CDR2 FYNNEI come from the germline V gene. Trimming removed 7 bases from V and 6 bases from J; junction bases left unmatched: 10. CDR3 DNA: TGTGCCAGCAATCCCGTTCCCAGGGGGGATACGCAGTATTTT. Its translation: CASNPVPRGDTQYF.

CDR3 protein: CASSLMGGETQYF. CDR3 bases: TGTGCCAGCTCACTCATGGGAGGGGAGACCCAGTACTTC. The gene calls are TRBV18 and TRBJ2-5, with 7 positions matching TRBD2. There are 13 residues in the CDR3. The ends lost 4 bases at V and 5 bases at J; junction bases unmatched: 4. CDR1 is KGHSH and CDR2 is LQKENI in the germline V gene.

The rearrangement uses TRBV7-2 and TRBJ1-2, with D uncertain. V dropped 5 bases and J dropped 4 bases, with 11 bases sitting between them. The CDR3 contains 13 residues. From germline, CDR1 is SGHTA and CDR2 FQGNSA. In DNA, the CDR3 is TGTGCCAGCAGCGACCCGGGTATCTATGGCTACACCTTC. Its translation is CASSDPGIYGYTF.

This chain connects TRBV10-3 to TRBJ2-1; 8 nucleotides match TRBD2. Germline trimming cut 6 bases from V and 7 bases from J; bases unmatched to any gene: 17. The CDR3 consists of 17 residues. Germline assignment: CDR1 ENHRY and CDR2 SYGVKD. DNA of the CDR3: TGTGCCATCAGGGATCGATCCCGGGGGGGGAAAGAGAATGAGCAGTTCTTC. This gives the protein CAIRDRSRGGKENEQFF.

The CDR3 sequence is CASGLVRPPTSPSSYEQYF. The CDR3, as DNA: TGTGCTAGTGGTTTGGTAAGACCCCCGACAAGCCCGAGCTCCTACGAGCAGTACTTC. This chain connects TRBV12-5 to TRBJ2-7; D not certain. Germline CDR1 LGHNT, CDR2 FRNRAP. With 0 bases removed from V and 0 bases from J, the gap between germline ends came to 21 bases. This CDR3 is built from 19 residues. Using reference TRBV12-5 and TRBJ2-7 for the parts outside the CDR3, the full variable domain is DARVTQTPRHKVTEMGQEVTMRCQPILGHNTVFWYRQTMMQGLELLAYFRNRAPLDDSGMPKDRFSAEMPDATLATLKIQPSEPRDSAVYFCASGLVRPPTSPSSYEQYFGPGTRLTVT.

The CDR3 spells CASTKGVLALSGNTIYF. The CDR3 DNA is TGTGCCAGCACTAAAGGGGTACTGGCCCTCTCTGGAAACACCATATATTTT. V usage is TRBV2 and J usage is TRBJ1-3, with D perhaps TRBD1 (5 bases). Germline V lookup: CDR1 SNHLY, CDR2 FYNNEI. The CDR3 has 17 residues. V was clipped by 7 bases and J by 0 bases, with 19 bases between them.

V usage is TRBV28 and J usage is TRBJ1-1; D perhaps matches TRBD1 (5 bases). Trimming stripped 5 bases from V and 10 bases from J, with 17 bases between. Per germline, CDR1 MDHEN and CDR2 SYDVKM. This CDR3 has 13 amino acids. The CDR3 DNA reads as TGTGCCAGCAGTCCGACCCCGTTAGGGGTAGCTTTCTTT. Amino acid sequence: CASSPTPLGVAFF. Combining the CDR3 with reference TRBV28 and TRBJ1-1 gives the whole variable domain DVKVTQSSRYLVKRTGEKVFLECVQDMDHENMFWYRQDPGLGLRLIYFSYDVKMKEKGDIPEGYSVSREKKERFSLILESASTNQTSMYLCASSPTPLGVAFFGQGTRLTVV.

This clone was counted between two and nine times. CDR3 sequence: CSVDSGAGYEQYF. The CDR3 bases are TGCAGCGTTGACTCGGGAGCAGGCTACGAGCAGTACTTC. The chain is built from TRBV29-1 and TRBJ2-7, with D perhaps TRBD2 (6 bases). The germline V gene encodes CDR1 SQVTM and CDR2 ANQGSEA. The CDR3 extends over 13 amino acids. V was pared by 3 bases and J by 3 bases, with 12 bases between.

V usage is TRBV5-4 and J usage is TRBJ2-3; TRBD1 matches 7 bases. Germline V gene lookup returns CDR1 SGHNT and CDR2 YYREEE (reference sequence). J lost 3 bases, V lost 0 bases, and 4 bases had no gene match. The CDR3 runs 15 residues. In nucleotides, the CDR3 is TGTGCCAGCAGCTTGGCGACAGGGCGGACAGATACGCAGTATTTT. It yields the protein CASSLATGRTDTQYF.

The J gene is TRBJ2-1, the V gene TRBV6-1, with a weak D call TRBD2 (6 bases). Trimming took 5 bases from V and 11 from J, leaving 13 bases between them. The CDR3 sequence is 12 residues long. The germline CDR1 and CDR2 sequences are MNHNS and SASEGT. DNA of the CDR3: TGTGCCAGCAGTCCCCCGGAGGGAAAGCAGTTCTTC. The encoded protein is CASSPPEGKQFF.

The chain joins TRBV4-3 to TRBJ2-5; 7 nucleotides agree with TRBD1. The length of the CDR3 is 13 residues. V dropped 5 bases and J dropped 6; count of bases not matched to a gene: 6. Germline-derived CDR1 and CDR2 are LGHNA and YSLEER. CDR3 nucleotide sequence: TGCGCCAGCAGCGAACAGGGGTCCCAGACCCAGTACTTC. Protein: CASSEQGSQTQYF.

J is TRBJ2-2 and V is TRBV30, with a tentative D call TRBD2 (5 bases). The V and J ends lost 4 bases and 2 bases respectively, with 11 bases between them. This CDR3 is built from 14 residues. The germline gives CDR1 GTSNPN, CDR2 SVGIG (reference sequence). For the CDR3, the DNA is TGTGCCTGGAACTGGCGGGCAAACACCGGGGAGCTGTTTTTT. Its protein is CAWNWRANTGELFF.

This clone has just a few counts. CDR3 bases: TGTGCCAGTAGTATCATCGACGTCGTCGCGGGGTACAATGAGCAGTTCTTC. Translating gives CASSIIDVVAGYNEQFF. The chain recombines TRBV19 with TRBJ2-1; the D gene is possibly TRBD2 (6 bases). The CDR3 runs 17 residues. Germline CDR1 reads LNHDA; CDR2 reads SQIVND (reference sequence). The V end lost 3 bases, the J end lost 4 bases, and 19 bases lay between the germline ends.

The chain is built from TRBV4-1 and TRBJ1-5; no clear D gene. With 4 bases removed from V and 4 bases from J, the gap between germline ends came to 11 bases. Germline CDR1 and CDR2: MGHRA and YSYEKL. The CDR3 covers 14 residues. The chain's CDR3 is CASSRLAVNQPQHF. The CDR3 coding sequence is TGCGCCAGCAGCCGGCTGGCCGTTAATCAGCCCCAGCATTTT.

The chain uses TRBV28 and TRBJ1-2; the D is unclear. Germline V gene data show CDR1 as MDHEN and CDR2 as SYDVKM. Trimming took off 2 bases at V and 11 bases at J, with 27 bases between the two ends. The CDR3 consists of 17 residues. CDR3 amino acids: CASSLTTGDGRGPRYTF. In DNA form, the CDR3 reads TGTGCCAGCAGTTTAACGACTGGAGACGGTAGAGGGCCGCGGTACACCTTC.

This clone turned up a few times. The chain is built from TRBV19 and TRBJ2-1; 9 nucleotides align to TRBD2. The CDR3 sequence is 15 residues long. Unmatched junction bases numbered 5, after V lost 4 bases and J lost 4 bases. Per germline, CDR1 LNHDA and CDR2 SQIVND (reference sequence). CDR3 bases: TGTGCCAGTAGTACCGGACTAGCGACATACAATGAGCAGTTCTTC. The encoded protein is CASSTGLATYNEQFF.

This chain uses TRBV10-2 with TRBJ2-7, with D unclear. The length of the CDR3 is 15 residues. Trimming stripped 0 bases from V and 1 base from J, with 10 bases between. CDR1 is WSHSY, CDR2 SAAADI, per germline. CDR3 coding DNA: TGCGCCAGCAGTGAGTCGTCAGTGGCATCCTACGAGCAGTACTTC. Translating gives CASSESSVASYEQYF.

This chain connects TRBV6-5 to TRBJ1-3, with D tentatively TRBD1 (6 bases). The CDR3 has 15 residues. CDR1 is MNHEY, CDR2 SVGAGI, per germline. The V gene lost 0 bases and the J gene lost 7 bases, with 13 bases spanning the gap. As DNA, the CDR3 is TGTGCCAGCAGTTACTCACTTCAGGGGCTGAACACCATATATTTT. Residues: CASSYSLQGLNTIYF.

The chain is built from TRBV10-3 and TRBJ1-1; 7 bases agree with TRBD1. The trim removed 10 bases at V and 1 base at J, leaving 9 bases unmatched. The germline CDR1 and CDR2 sequences are ENHRY and SYGVKD. The CDR3 runs 14 residues. The CDR3 DNA sequence: TGTGCCACCAGGGGGGACAGCCAGAACACTGAAGCTTTCTTT. This encodes CATRGDSQNTEAFF.

With regard to this clone: At the DNA level, this CDR3 is encoded by other sequences in the same sample as well. The CDR3 sequence is CTSSQDRGLAVTDTQYF. The CDR3 nucleotides read TGCACCAGCAGCCAAGATCGAGGACTAGCGGTCACAGATACGCAGTATTTT. V gene TRBV1 combines with J gene TRBJ2-3; the table names TRBD2, a call not compared with the DNA. TRBV1 counts as a pseudogene. This CDR3 region has 17 residues.

The chain combines TRBV29-1 with TRBJ2-7, with 7 bases that match TRBD1. Trimming removed 4 bases from V and 10 bases from J; junction bases left unmatched: 4. In germline, CDR1 is SQVTM, CDR2 ANQGSEA. This CDR3 has 10 residues. The CDR3 spells CSVVRDSQYF. The DNA of the CDR3 is TGCAGCGTTGTCCGGGACAGCCAGTACTTC.

This clone has just a few counts. The chain is built from TRBV6-1 and TRBJ1-1; D not resolved. This CDR3 has 13 residues. Between the trimmed V and J ends, which lost 2 bases and 4 bases, there was a span of 8 bases. Germline V gene sequence: CDR1 MNHNS, CDR2 SASEGT. CDR3 sequence reads: CASSEMGSTEAFF. In nucleotides, the CDR3 is TGTGCCAGCAGTGAAATGGGCAGCACTGAAGCTTTCTTT.

This chain joins TRBV9 and TRBJ1-1; D call uncertain. Germline V gene sequence: CDR1 SGDLS, CDR2 YYNGEE. Trimming left V 3 bases short and J 3 bases short, with 30 bases between. CDR3 length equals 20 residues. CDR3 amino acids: CASSAFSFRTEIGRDTEAFF. CDR3 DNA: TGTGCCAGCAGCGCCTTTTCTTTCCGGACCGAGATCGGGAGGGACACTGAAGCTTTCTTT.

The V and J genes are TRBV27 and TRBJ1-5; the D is unclear. The CDR3 consists of 15 residues. In germline, CDR1 is MNHEY, CDR2 SMNVEV (reference sequence). Trimming took 0 bases from V and 6 from J, leaving 12 bases between them. This chain's CDR3 is CASSLSRGVGQPQHF. The CDR3 nucleotides are TGTGCCAGCAGTTTATCTCGGGGAGTGGGTCAGCCCCAGCATTTT.

This clone was found once. The chain links TRBV4-1 to TRBJ1-2, with D uncertain. CDR1 is MGHRA, CDR2 YSYEKL, per germline. The CDR3 has 15 amino acids. Trimming pared 8 bases from V and 0 bases from J, leaving 16 bases between. CDR3 sequence reads: CASSRAGRSNYGYTF. CDR3 coding DNA: TGCGCCAGCTCAAGGGCGGGGAGATCTAACTATGGCTACACCTTC.

This sequence joins TRBV28 and TRBJ2-7; D might be TRBD2 (6 bases). Germline-derived CDR1 and CDR2 are MDHEN and SYDVKM. This CDR3 region has 15 residues. V gave up 4 bases and J gave up 0 bases, with 13 bases separating them. CDR3 sequence (DNA): TGTGCCAGCAGTTCGGCTAGCGTAAGCTCCTACGAGCAGTACTTC. The encoded protein is CASSSASVSSYEQYF.